This TCR beta chain was documented in a study of cytomegalovirus exposure and HLA in healthy donors. The count of this clone is one. V lost 1 base to trimming and J lost 4 bases, with 8 bases between them. The length of the CDR3 is 13 residues. CDR1 is SGHTA and CDR2 is FQGNSA in the germline V gene. Profiled with immunoSEQ multiplex PCR; TCRdb holds only in-frame clones, not every one. The data hold approximately 65,000 clones, with roughly nine tenths observed a single time. This sequence joins TRBV7-2 and TRBJ2-7, with D unclear. Sequencing input: PBMCs. The TCR originated in a man in his late teens or twenties in good health and CMV-seronegative. CDR3 in amino acids: CASSLGIQYEQYF. CDR3 bases: TGTGCCAGCAGCTTAGGTATTCAGTACGAGCAGTACTTC. The variable domain in full, completed from reference TRBV7-2 and TRBJ2-7, reads GAGVSQSPSNKVTEKGKDVELRCDPISGHTALYWYRQSLGQGLEFLIYFQGNSAPDKSGLPSDRFSAERTGGSVSTLTIQRTQQEDSAVYLCASSLGIQYEQYFGPGTRLTVT.